The subject of this entry is one T cell receptor (beta chain). Enrolled during active infection, Seattle patients were then followed longitudinally. This sample was taken from a study of blood T cell repertoires in COVID-19. The wider study: Sites in the United States, Italy and Spain provided acute and convalescent COVID-19 samples. Sources were T cells, B-cell-depleted T cells, or PBMCs; the material itself was cDNA or gDNA.

Study processing details: Reference gene primer amplification gave estimated nucleated cell counts. Here immunoSEQ multiplex PCR was the method, and the copy in TCRdb shows in-frame clones only, minus some. The V and J calls and clone size are taken from that table; D and trimming were inferred from the DNA. The sample gives 180,000 or so clones, around 80% of which show up once; around 11% is in the top ten. The source of this sequence is an elderly woman with COVID-19, enrolled during active disease. Sequencing used peripheral blood.

The CDR3 nucleotides read TGTGCCATCAGTGAAGGCAGAGGCGAGCAGTACTTC. Amino acid sequence: CAISEGRGEQYF. The chain has TRBV10-3 and TRBJ2-7, with D unclear. The CDR3 has 12 residues. V dropped 3 bases and J dropped 6 bases, with 9 bases sitting between them. Germline CDR1 and CDR2: ENHRY and SYGVKD.